The clone carrying this TCR beta chain was counted ten times or more. During its preparation, the TCRbeta library received unique molecular identifiers. TCRdb independently ran MiXCR on the PCR reads; one entry per CDR3 protein. The sample holds over 150,000 distinct CDR3 sequences, approximately 7% seen once. The sample comes from a study of T-cell reconstitution after alpha-beta-depleted transplantation in children. This material consisted of PBMCs from the stem cell graft donor, taken from the stem cell graft. The sequence was obtained from a human donor who donated a stem cell graft to a child with Wiskott-Aldrich syndrome.

For the CDR3, the DNA is TGTGCCAGTGCCTTGGCGGCTAGTTGGGTCTATGAGCAGTTCTTC. Translating gives CASALAASWVYEQFF. This chain connects TRBV19 to TRBJ2-1, with D hard to call. CDR1 and CDR2 (germline): LNHDA, SQIVND (reference sequence). The germline V and J ends were trimmed by 8 bases and 8 bases, with 22 bases remaining between them. The CDR3 is 15 residues long.